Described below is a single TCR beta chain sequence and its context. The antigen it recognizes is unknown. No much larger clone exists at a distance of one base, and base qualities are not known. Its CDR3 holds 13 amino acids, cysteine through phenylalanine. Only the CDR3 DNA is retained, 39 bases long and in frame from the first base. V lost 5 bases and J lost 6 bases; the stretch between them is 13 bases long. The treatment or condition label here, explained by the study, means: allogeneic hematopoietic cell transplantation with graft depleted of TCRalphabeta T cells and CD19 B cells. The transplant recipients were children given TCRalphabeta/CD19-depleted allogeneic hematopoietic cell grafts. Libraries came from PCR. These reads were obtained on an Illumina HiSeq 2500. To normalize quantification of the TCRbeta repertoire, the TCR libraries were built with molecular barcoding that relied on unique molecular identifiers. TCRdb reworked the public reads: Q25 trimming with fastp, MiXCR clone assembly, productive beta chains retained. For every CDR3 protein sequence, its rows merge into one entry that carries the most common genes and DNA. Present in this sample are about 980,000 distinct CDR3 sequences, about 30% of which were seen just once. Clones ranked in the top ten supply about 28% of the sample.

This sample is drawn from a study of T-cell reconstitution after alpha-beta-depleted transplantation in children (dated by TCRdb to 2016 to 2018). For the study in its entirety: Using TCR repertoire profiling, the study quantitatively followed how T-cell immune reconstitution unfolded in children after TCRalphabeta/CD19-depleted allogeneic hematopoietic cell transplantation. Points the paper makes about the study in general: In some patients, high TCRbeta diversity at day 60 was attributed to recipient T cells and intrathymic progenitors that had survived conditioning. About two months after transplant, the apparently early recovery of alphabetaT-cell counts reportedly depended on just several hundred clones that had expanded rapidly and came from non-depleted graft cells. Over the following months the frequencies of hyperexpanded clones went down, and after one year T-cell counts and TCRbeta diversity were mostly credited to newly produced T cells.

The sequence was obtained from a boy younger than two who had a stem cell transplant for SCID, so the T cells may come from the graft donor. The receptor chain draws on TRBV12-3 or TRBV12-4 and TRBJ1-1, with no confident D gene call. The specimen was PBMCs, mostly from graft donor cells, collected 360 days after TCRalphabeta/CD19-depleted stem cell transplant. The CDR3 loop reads CASSPDIDSEAFF. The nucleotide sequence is TGTGCCAGCAGTCCCGACATCGACTCTGAAGCTTTCTTT.